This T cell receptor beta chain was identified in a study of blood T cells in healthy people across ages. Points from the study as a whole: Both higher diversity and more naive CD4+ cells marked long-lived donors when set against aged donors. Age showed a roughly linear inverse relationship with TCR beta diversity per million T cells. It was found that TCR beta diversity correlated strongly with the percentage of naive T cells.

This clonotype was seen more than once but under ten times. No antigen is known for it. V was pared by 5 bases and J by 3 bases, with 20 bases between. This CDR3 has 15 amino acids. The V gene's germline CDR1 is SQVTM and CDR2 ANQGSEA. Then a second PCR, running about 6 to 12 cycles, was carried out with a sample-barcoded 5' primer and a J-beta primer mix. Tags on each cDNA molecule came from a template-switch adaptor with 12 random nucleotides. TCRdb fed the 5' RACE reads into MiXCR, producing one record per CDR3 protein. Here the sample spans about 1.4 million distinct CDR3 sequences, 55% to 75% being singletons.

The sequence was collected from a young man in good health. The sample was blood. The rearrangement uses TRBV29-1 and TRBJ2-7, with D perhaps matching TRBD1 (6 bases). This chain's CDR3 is CSVLSPDRTNYEQYF. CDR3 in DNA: TGCAGCGTTCTTAGCCCGGACAGAACAAACTACGAGCAGTACTTC.